Below, 5 T cell receptor beta chains from the same sample are listed, as sequenced in a study of blood T cell repertoires in COVID-19. The data were produced by immunoSEQ multiplex PCR, yet TCRdb's version contains in-frame clones alone and is incomplete. The sample lists tens of thousands of clones, 75% to 85% occurring once. Sample: peripheral blood. These receptors all come from a human donor in a cohort sampled during active COVID-19.

This chain uses TRBV6-5 with TRBJ1-6; a possible D gene is TRBD1 (5 bases). CDR1 MNHEY and CDR2 SVGAGI come from the germline V gene. The CDR3 runs 14 residues. Trimming stripped 6 bases from V and 9 bases from J, with 15 bases between. The CDR3 DNA is TGTGCCAGCAGCCGTGGACAAAGGGGTTCACCCCTCCACTTT. This gives the protein CASSRGQRGSPLHF.

V usage is TRBV6-5 and J usage is TRBJ1-5; TRBD1 is a possible D gene (6 bases). The CDR3 sequence is 15 residues long. Trimming left V 2 bases short and J 1 base short, with 9 bases between. Per the germline V gene, CDR1 is MNHEY and CDR2 is SVGAGI. The CDR3, as DNA: TGTGCCAGCAGTTACGGACAGAACAGCAATCAGCCCCAGCATTTT. It yields the protein CASSYGQNSNQPQHF.

The chain combines TRBV6-5 with TRBJ2-1, with D tentatively TRBD2 (5 bases). Germline V gives CDR1 MNHEY, CDR2 SVGAGI. The CDR3 totals 11 residues. V lost 5 bases and J lost 9, with 8 bases in between. CDR3 amino acids: CASSHRGEQFF. The CDR3 DNA is TGTGCCAGCAGTCACCGGGGTGAGCAGTTCTTC.

The CDR3 sequence is CASSKGTGLNTEAFF. As DNA, the CDR3 is TGTGCCAGCAGTAAGGGGACAGGGCTGAACACTGAAGCTTTCTTT. The chain links TRBV6-5 to TRBJ1-1; 9 bases agree with TRBD1. Germline loops: CDR1 MNHEY, CDR2 SVGAGI. V shed 5 bases and J 0 bases; nucleotides not matched to a gene: 4. The CDR3 runs 15 residues.

The chain joins TRBV7-9 to TRBJ2-5; D may be TRBD2 (5 bases). The length of the CDR3 is 14 residues. Germline lookup yields CDR1 SEHNR and CDR2 FQNEAQ (reference sequence). V dropped 3 bases and J dropped 4 bases, with 12 bases sitting between them. The CDR3 loop reads CASSFIMGVETQYF. The CDR3 DNA is TGTGCCAGCAGCTTTATAATGGGAGTAGAGACCCAGTACTTC.